These 29 T cell receptor beta chains came from one sample sequenced in a study of blood T cell repertoires in COVID-19. Sequenced by immunoSEQ multiplex PCR; TCRdb stores in-frame clones only, minus some. The sample lists approximately 210,000 clones, around 88% seen once, with about 15% in the top ten. The sequencing sample was made of PBMCs or T cells enriched from blood (not recorded which). These receptors all come from a woman aged 50 to 60 with acute COVID-19.

V usage is TRBV7-8 and J usage is TRBJ2-4; D might be TRBD1 (6 bases). V was clipped by 5 bases and J by 0 bases, with 14 bases between them. There are 16 residues in the CDR3. Germline loops: CDR1 SGHVS, CDR2 FQNEAQ. CDR3 loop: CASSQQGSLAKNIQYF. DNA for the CDR3: TGTGCCAGCAGCCAACAGGGTAGCCTAGCCAAAAACATTCAGTACTTC.

The chain uses TRBV7-2 and TRBJ2-1; TRBD1 aligns across 9 bases. Germline CDR1 SGHTA, CDR2 FQGNSA. The V gene end was trimmed by 2 bases and the J gene end by 7 bases; junction bases not matched to a gene: 15. This CDR3 has 18 residues. The CDR3 loop is CASSLLGGWRDRANEQFF. The CDR3 coding sequence is TGTGCCAGCAGCTTATTGGGTGGATGGAGGGACAGGGCAAATGAGCAGTTCTTC.

The chain couples TRBV5-1 to TRBJ2-3, with D unclear. The CDR3 is 14 amino acids. Germline CDR1 and CDR2: SGHRS and YFSETQ. V dropped 4 bases and J dropped 2 bases, with 11 bases sitting between them. In DNA, the CDR3 is TGCGCCAGCAGCCTAGACCCGTTCACAGATACGCAGTATTTT. It is translated as CASSLDPFTDTQYF.

This chain joins TRBV5-6 and TRBJ1-3; D ambiguous. The CDR3 covers 14 residues. V dropped 0 bases and J dropped 1 base, with 5 bases sitting between them. The germline V gene has CDR1 SGHDT and CDR2 YYEEEE. The CDR3, as DNA: TGTGCCAGCAGCTTGGGGCAATCTGGAAACACCATATATTTT. Amino acids: CASSLGQSGNTIYF.

J is TRBJ2-3 and V is TRBV21-1; TRBD2 reflects the table's D call only, with no check against the DNA. TRBV21-1 corresponds to a pseudogene. CDR3 length: 14 amino acids. Here the CDR3 reads CASSALAGADTQYF. CDR3 DNA: TGTGCCAGCAGCGCACTAGCGGGGGCAGATACGCAGTATTTT.

The V gene is TRBV5-1, the J gene TRBJ2-1; TRBD1 agrees at 7 bases. The germline V gene encodes CDR1 SGHRS and CDR2 YFSETQ. V shed 3 bases, J shed 6 bases, and the junction held 9 bases outside the gene matches. The CDR3 sequence is 15 residues long. Here the CDR3 DNA reads TGCGCCAGCAGCTCAGGACAGGTTCGCTCCAATGAGCAGTTCTTC. Translation gives CASSSGQVRSNEQFF.

The chain joins TRBV28 to TRBJ1-1, with a possible D match to TRBD1 (5 bases). V was clipped by 8 bases and J by 3 bases, with 13 bases between them. CDR1 is MDHEN and CDR2 is SYDVKM in the germline V gene. The CDR3 runs to 13 residues. CDR3 nucleotide sequence: TGTGCCAGCTTAAGGGCGGGGGACACTGAAGCTTTCTTT. Translated, it gives CASLRAGDTEAFF.

The chain employs TRBV4-1 and TRBJ2-7; TRBD2 matches 15 bases. With 5 bases clipped from V and 2 bases from J, the junction kept 7 bases outside the gene matches. The CDR3 is 17 residues long. Germline V CDR1 and CDR2: MGHRA, YSYEKL. The CDR3 here is CASSFGLAGGEAYEQYF. The CDR3 DNA is TGCGCCAGCAGCTTCGGACTAGCGGGAGGGGAGGCCTACGAGCAGTACTTC.

This chain joins TRBV14 and TRBJ2-7; no clear D gene. Trimming took 4 bases from V and 2 from J, leaving 9 bases between them. CDR1 is SGHDN and CDR2 is FVKESK in the germline V gene. This CDR3 has 13 amino acids. CDR3 amino acids: CASSPQEAYEQYF. CDR3 nucleotide sequence: TGTGCCAGCAGCCCCCAAGAGGCCTACGAGCAGTACTTC.

The chain combines TRBV28 with TRBJ1-2; possible D gene TRBD1, 5 bases. There are 13 residues in the CDR3. The germline V gene encodes CDR1 MDHEN and CDR2 SYDVKM. The V gene lost 4 bases and the J gene lost 8 bases, with 14 bases spanning the gap. In DNA form, the CDR3 reads TGTGCCAGCAGTTGGAGGGACGAAGAAGGCTACACCTTC. Translating gives CASSWRDEEGYTF.

The J gene is TRBJ1-2, the V gene TRBV6-2 or TRBV6-3, with TRBD1 identical over 7 bases. In germline, CDR1 is MNHEY, CDR2 SVGEGT. The CDR3 extends over 15 amino acids. Trimming cost V 5 bases and J 4 bases; bases outside gene matches: 10. CDR3 in amino acids: CASSDWDSAVYGYTF. The CDR3 DNA follows: TGTGCCAGCAGTGATTGGGACAGCGCCGTCTATGGCTACACCTTC.

This chain uses TRBV9 with TRBJ1-1, with a possible D match to TRBD1 (5 bases). Germline V gene lookup returns CDR1 SGDLS and CDR2 YYNGEE. Trimming took 3 bases from V and 5 from J, leaving 11 bases between them. The CDR3 is 13 residues long. The CDR3 DNA is TGTGCCAGCAGCGCTTTCCGGGGGACTGAAGCTTTCTTT. It encodes CASSAFRGTEAFF.

Here the CDR3 reads CASSKRGGGEAKNIQYF. CDR3 bases: TGTGCCAGCAGCAAACGGGGTGGCGGGGAGGCCAAAAACATTCAGTACTTC. The gene calls are TRBV21-1 and TRBJ2-4; the table assigns TRBD2, which was not confirmed against the DNA. TRBV21-1 is given as a pseudogene. The CDR3 totals 17 residues.

The rearrangement joins TRBV9 to TRBJ2-1; 12 bases are shared with TRBD2. The CDR3 is 16 residues long. Per germline, CDR1 SGDLS and CDR2 YYNGEE. The V segment lost 2 bases and the J segment 7 bases; nucleotides outside the gene matches: 7. The CDR3 reads CASSVQTSGSANEQFF. The DNA for the CDR3 is TGTGCCAGCAGCGTTCAGACTAGCGGGAGTGCGAATGAGCAGTTCTTC.

This clone appeared a single time. This chain connects TRBV7-3 to TRBJ1-2, with 10 nucleotides matching TRBD1. This CDR3 region has 16 residues. V shed 0 bases and J 4 bases; nucleotides not matched to a gene: 5. Germline assignment: CDR1 SGHTA and CDR2 FQGTGA. The CDR3 coding sequence is TGTGCCAGCAGCTTAACCGGGACAGGGGACGCCTATGGCTACACCTTC. Translation gives CASSLTGTGDAYGYTF.

The rearrangement links TRBV18 to TRBJ1-2; a weak D match, TRBD1 (6 bases). The CDR3 consists of 16 residues. Trimming pared 3 bases from V and 4 bases from J, leaving 18 bases between. Looked up from germline, CDR1 is KGHSH and CDR2 is LQKENI. The CDR3 DNA sequence: TGTGCCAGCTCACCCCAAGAGAGCAGGGGATTCTATGGCTACACCTTC. It encodes CASSPQESRGFYGYTF.

This sequence joins TRBV3-1 (or the pseudogene TRBV3-2) and TRBJ1-1, with TRBD1 identical over 7 bases. Germline lookup yields CDR1 LGHDT and CDR2 YNNKEL (reference sequence). The CDR3 is 17 residues long. With 0 bases clipped from V and 1 base from J, the junction kept 8 bases outside the gene matches. CDR3 loop: CASSQEGNRGQNTEAFF. The CDR3 DNA is TGTGCCAGCAGCCAAGAGGGAAACAGGGGTCAGAACACTGAAGCTTTCTTT.

The chain joins TRBV6-4 to TRBJ2-1; TRBD2 aligns across 10 bases. The V gene end was trimmed by 4 bases and the J gene end by 2 bases; junction bases not matched to a gene: 2. Looked up from germline, CDR1 is MRHNA and CDR2 is SNTAGT. There are 15 residues in the CDR3. The CDR3 DNA sequence: TGTGCCAGCAGTGGACTAGCGGGCACCTACAATGAGCAGTTCTTC. Translated: CASSGLAGTYNEQFF.

This clone has just a few counts. This rearrangement joins TRBV29-1 to TRBJ2-7; TRBD2 matches 13 bases. The germline gives CDR1 SQVTM, CDR2 ANQGSEA. V was clipped by 6 bases and J by 3 bases; unmatched bases: 2. The CDR3 is made up of 13 amino acids. The CDR3 coding sequence is TGCAGCGTCGGGACTAGCGGGGTCTACGAGCAGTACTTC. It translates to CSVGTSGVYEQYF.

This chain connects TRBV28 to TRBJ2-4, with 7 bases identical to TRBD2. V lost 6 bases, J lost 8 bases, and 13 bases stayed unmatched. There are 15 residues in the CDR3. Germline V CDR1 and CDR2: MDHEN, SYDVKM. CDR3 coding DNA: TGTGCCAGCAGCGGAGAGGTGACTAGCAGAGACATTCAGTACTTC. Its translation is CASSGEVTSRDIQYF.

V gene TRBV28 combines with J gene TRBJ1-1, with 7 bases matching TRBD1. From germline, CDR1 is MDHEN and CDR2 SYDVKM. CDR3 length equals 16 residues. The trim removed 7 bases at V and 4 bases at J, leaving 15 bases unmatched. For the CDR3, the DNA is TGTGCCAGCATAACAGGGGCGACAAGGGGTGGCACTGAAGCTTTCTTT. It codes for CASITGATRGGTEAFF.

The chain couples TRBV30 to TRBJ2-1; the D is unclear. V was clipped by 4 bases and J by 4 bases, with 8 bases between them. The CDR3 contains 12 residues. Germline lookup yields CDR1 GTSNPN and CDR2 SVGIG (reference sequence). The CDR3 DNA sequence: TGTGCCTGGACTTGGGCGTACAATGAGCAGTTCTTC. This encodes CAWTWAYNEQFF.

The chain joins TRBV11-2 to TRBJ2-1; D is unresolved. The V and J ends lost 1 base and 0 bases respectively, with 4 bases between them. Per the germline V gene, CDR1 is SGHAT and CDR2 is FQNNGV. The CDR3 runs 14 residues. DNA of the CDR3: TGTGCCAGCAGCTTAGCTAGCTCCTACAATGAGCAGTTCTTC. This encodes CASSLASSYNEQFF. Filled out from reference TRBV11-2 and TRBJ2-1, the complete variable domain reads EAGVAQSPRYKIIEKRQSVAFWCNPISGHATLYWYQQILGQGPKLLIQFQNNGVVDDSQLPKDRFSAERLKGVDSTLKIQPAKLEDSAVYLCASSLASSYNEQFFGPGTRLTVL.

The chain has TRBV7-8 and TRBJ2-2; TRBD2 might be the D (5 bases). CDR3 length: 14 residues. Germline CDR1 and CDR2: SGHVS and FQNEAQ. Trimming took off 2 bases at V and 1 base at J, with 5 bases between the two ends. The CDR3 nucleotides read TGTGCCAGCAGCTTAAGCGGGAACACCGGGGAGCTGTTTTTT. Protein: CASSLSGNTGELFF.

This chain links TRBV2 with TRBJ2-7, with D tentatively TRBD1 (6 bases). The CDR3 has 13 amino acids. V lost 7 bases, J lost 0 bases, and 10 bases lay in between. Germline assignment: CDR1 SNHLY and CDR2 FYNNEI. CDR3 in amino acids: CASKWGRSYEQYF. CDR3 bases: TGTGCCAGCAAATGGGGGCGCTCCTACGAGCAGTACTTC.

V gene TRBV24-1 combines with J gene TRBJ1-1; no reliable D call. V dropped 10 bases and J dropped 0 bases, with 11 bases sitting between them. Germline assignment: CDR1 KGHDR and CDR2 SFDVKD. The CDR3 extends over 13 amino acids. CDR3 amino acids: CATSGPMNTEAFF. The CDR3 DNA reads as TGTGCCACGTCCGGTCCCATGAACACTGAAGCTTTCTTT.

On this clone: Within the sample, other DNA sequences also encode this same CDR3. J is TRBJ2-7 and V is TRBV29-1, with a tentative D call TRBD1 (5 bases). V gave up 4 bases and J gave up 4 bases, with 11 bases separating them. CDR1 SQVTM and CDR2 ANQGSEA come from the germline V gene. CDR3 length: 12 residues. Here the CDR3 DNA reads TGCAGCGTTGGGTTATCAGGGTACGAGCAGTACTTC. Its protein is CSVGLSGYEQYF.

This clone has a single count. The rearrangement uses TRBV10-1 and TRBJ1-1; 7 positions agree with TRBD1. This CDR3 region has 13 residues. The V gene end was trimmed by 5 bases and the J gene end by 5 bases; junction bases not matched to a gene: 5. CDR1 and CDR2 (germline): WNHNN, SYGVQD (reference sequence). The CDR3 region has the DNA TGCGCCAGCAGTCCAGGGGGGAGAACTGAAGCTTTCTTT. The encoded protein is CASSPGGRTEAFF.

This clone occurred once. The V gene is TRBV5-1, the J gene TRBJ1-1; a possible D gene is TRBD1 (5 bases). Germline V gives CDR1 SGHRS, CDR2 YFSETQ. This CDR3 comprises 11 residues. Trimming shortened V by 5 bases and J by 7 bases, and 9 bases separated the two germline ends. CDR3 in DNA: TGCGCCAGCAGGTGGGGGGTTGAAGCTTTCTTT. This gives the protein CASRWGVEAFF.